The next 10 T cell receptor beta chains were all read from a single sample in a study of T cells after posttransplantation cyclophosphamide. The method was immunoSEQ multiplex PCR; TCRdb's version includes in-frame clones alone and lacks a portion of them. The sample holds roughly 3,100 clones, 80% to 85% seen once. The sequencing input was CD8+ T cells sorted from bone marrow. These TCRs come from a woman in her sixties in good health, CMV-negative, and a related stem cell transplant donor.

V gene TRBV6-5 combines with J gene TRBJ2-1; no definite D call. Deletions cut 5 bases from V and 5 bases from J, with 16 bases between. This CDR3 spans 15 amino acids. Per germline, CDR1 MNHEY and CDR2 SVGAGI. The CDR3 bases are TGTGCCAGCAGTCTGAAACGGGTACCGGACAATGAGCAGTTCTTC. As protein: CASSLKRVPDNEQFF.

The gene calls are TRBV2 and TRBJ1-4, with D tentatively TRBD1 (5 bases). V was cut by 10 bases and J by 8 bases, with 20 bases left in between. The CDR3 covers 14 residues. Germline CDR1 reads SNHLY; CDR2 reads FYNNEI. The DNA for the CDR3 is TGTGCCACAGCCCCTGGGGGGACCTTCGAAAAACTGTTTTTT. Protein sequence: CATAPGGTFEKLFF.

This clone was seen only once. The V call is TRBV7-9, the J call TRBJ1-5; perhaps TRBD1 as D (6 bases). This CDR3 region has 15 residues. The germline gives CDR1 SEHNR, CDR2 FQNEAQ (reference sequence). The V end was cut by 1 base, the J end by 3 bases, with 10 bases between. CDR3 coding DNA: TGTGCCAGCAGCTTAGAGGGGGAATTCAATCAGCCCCAGCATTTT. Its translation is CASSLEGEFNQPQHF.

The CDR3 sequence: CASSPYSLRGHPYGYTF. Here the CDR3 DNA reads TGTGCCAGCTCACCATACTCCTTGAGGGGACATCCCTATGGCTACACCTTC. The V and J genes are TRBV18 and TRBJ1-2; TRBD1 might be the D (6 bases). V dropped 2 bases and J dropped 4 bases, with 20 bases sitting between them. The CDR3 loop spans 17 amino acids. In germline, CDR1 is KGHSH, CDR2 LQKENI. Full variable domain (rest looked up from reference TRBV18 and TRBJ1-2): NAGVMQNPRHLVRRRGQEARLRCSPMKGHSHVYWYRQLPEEGLKFMVYLQKENIIDESGMPKERFSAEFPKEGPSILRIQQVVRGDSAAYFCASSPYSLRGHPYGYTFGSGTRLTVV.

This chain uses TRBV7-8 with TRBJ2-3; TRBD1 is a possible D gene (5 bases). This CDR3 contains 15 residues. The V gene lost 1 base and the J gene lost 2 bases, with 10 bases spanning the gap. Looked up from germline, CDR1 is SGHVS and CDR2 is FQNEAQ. The CDR3 loop reads CASSLEGVVTDTQYF. As DNA, the CDR3 is TGTGCCAGCAGCTTAGAAGGGGTTGTCACAGATACGCAGTATTTT. The full variable domain, in which reference TRBV7-8 and TRBJ2-3 provide the parts outside the CDR3, is GAGVSQSPRYKVAKRGQDVALRCDPISGHVSLFWYQQALGQGPEFLTYFQNEAQLDKSGLPSDRFFAERPEGSVSTLKIQRTQQEDSAVYLCASSLEGVVTDTQYFGPGTRLTVL.

As to this clone: One junction end does not reproduce the germline sequence, and a read error may be involved. The V call is TRBV9, the J call TRBJ2-1; 9 nucleotides agree with TRBD1. The CDR3 is 16 amino acids. Germline-derived CDR1 and CDR2 are SGDLS and YYNGEE. CDR3 in DNA: TGTGCCAGCAGCGCAAGCCGGGACAGGGACCACAATGAGCAGCTCTTC. Translating it yields CASSASRDRDHNEQLF.

This clone was recorded a few times. In nucleotides, the CDR3 is TGTGCCAGCAGTGAGCCGCCACTAGCGGGATTAACCGGGGAGCTGTTTTTT. It specifies CASSEPPLAGLTGELFF. V gene TRBV25-1 combines with J gene TRBJ2-2; TRBD2 agrees at 10 bases. CDR1 is MGHDK, CDR2 SYGVNS, per germline. The CDR3 loop spans 17 amino acids. With 3 bases clipped from V and 5 bases from J, the junction kept 9 bases outside the gene matches. Full variable domain (missing parts from reference TRBV25-1 and TRBJ2-2): EADIYQTPRYLVIGTGKKITLECSQTMGHDKMYWYQQDPGMELHLIHYSYGVNSTEKGDLSSESTVSRIRTEHFPLTLESARPSHTSQYLCASSEPPLAGLTGELFFGEGSRLTVL.

The chain uses TRBV18 and TRBJ2-7; 8 bases fit TRBD1. The germline V gene encodes CDR1 KGHSH and CDR2 LQKENI. The CDR3 contains 17 residues. Losses at the gene ends were 2 bases for V and 0 bases for J; bases not matched to a gene: 9. CDR3 loop: CASSPNIRTGSSYEQYF. CDR3 coding DNA: TGTGCCAGCTCACCAAATATCAGGACAGGGAGCTCCTACGAGCAGTACTTC.

This rearrangement joins TRBV29-1 to TRBJ2-1; a possible D gene is TRBD2 (5 bases). The CDR3 totals 14 residues. Trimming shortened V by 6 bases and J by 0 bases, and 12 bases separated the two germline ends. Germline V gene data show CDR1 as SQVTM and CDR2 as ANQGSEA. The CDR3 sequence: CSVGEKGSYNEQFF. DNA of the CDR3: TGCAGCGTGGGAGAAAAGGGCTCCTACAATGAGCAGTTCTTC.

This chain links TRBV28 with TRBJ1-1; D might be TRBD1 (6 bases). Trimming shortened V by 6 bases and J by 4 bases, and 18 bases separated the two germline ends. CDR3 length equals 15 residues. From germline, CDR1 is MDHEN and CDR2 SYDVKM. Here the CDR3 DNA reads TGTGCCAGCAGCCCATGGGGGCTATCAGCCACTGAAGCTTTCTTT. Translated, it gives CASSPWGLSATEAFF.